Listed below are T cell receptor beta chains from one sample, sequenced in a study of OX40 agonist ivuxolimab in advanced cancers. Some clones are missing from TCRdb's copy, which holds only in-frame ones; the method was immunoSEQ multiplex PCR. This sample carries roughly 49,000 clones, roughly 85% of them seen once, and the ten largest clones take roughly 8.6%. The sequencing here drew on CD4+ or CD8+ T cells sorted from blood, taken in a trial of the OX40 agonist ivuxolimab. These receptors were obtained from an adult with an advanced solid tumor such as melanoma, head and neck, liver or kidney cancer. Each CDR3 is given without its conserved first and last residue. A row's size may be missing; if present it is once, few, many or a size class.

size	V	J	CDR3
-	TRBV19	TRBJ2-7	ASRGLADSYEQY
-	TRBV29-1	TRBJ2-1	SATLGYEQF
-	TRBV5-4	TRBJ1-1	ASSFWGRQNTEAF
-	TRBV14	TRBJ1-2	ASSQGGNYGYT
few	TRBV7-2	TRBJ2-2	ASSFIPSGLRELF
-	TRBV5-4	TRBJ2-7	ASSLRGRSYEQY
-	TRBV30	TRBJ2-6	AWLTLHLSGANVLT
-	TRBV29-1	TRBJ2-7	SVEDYEQY
-	TRBV10-1	TRBJ2-3	ASSDGGRLDTQY
-	TRBV5-4	TRBJ2-7	ASSLDRNEQY
-	TRBV12-5	TRBJ2-7	ASGAKSLIYEQY
-	TRBV10-1	TRBJ1-1	ASRRSVDTEAF
-	TRBV19	TRBJ2-6	ASSIGAGGANVLT
-	TRBV7-9	TRBJ2-1	ASSFGLAVIEQF
few	TRBV6-5	TRBJ2-7	ASSSPPGFYEQY
-	TRBV5-4	TRBJ2-3	ASSGVGLAGGRGTDTQY
-	TRBV19	TRBJ2-7	ASSILGLDNEQY
-	TRBV30	TRBJ2-3	AWSVTGGTDTQY
-	TRBV4-3	TRBJ2-2	ASSQLQGRGPGELF
-	TRBV11-2	TRBJ2-1	ASSLGAGTYNEQF
few	TRBV9	TRBJ1-6	ASSPRGGDSPLH
-	TRBV6-6	TRBJ1-5	ASSQAGGLGNQPQH
-	TRBV11-2	TRBJ2-3	ASSSRPDTQY
-	TRBV27	TRBJ1-2	ASSLADANYGYT
-	TRBV4-1	TRBJ1-4	ASSQLWGEKLF
-	TRBV5-1	TRBJ2-7	ASSLELAGAGGEEQY
once	TRBV2	TRBJ2-7	ASYRESYEQY
once	TRBV9	TRBJ2-2	ASSVVQNTGELF
-	TRBV28	TRBJ1-1	ASSPQGVGTEAF
-	TRBV5-1	TRBJ1-6	ASSQWGGRDSPLH
-	TRBV10-3	TRBJ2-3	AITAREADTQY
few	TRBV7-9	TRBJ1-1	ASSLGSVGGRLNTEAF
-	TRBV10-3	TRBJ2-3	AISDSTDTQY
-	TRBV5-1	TRBJ2-3	ASSVVTTDTQY
-	TRBV29-1	TRBJ1-2	SVDSPFNYGYT
-	TRBV5-4	TRBJ2-7	ASSFLGEQY
-	TRBV15	TRBJ1-2	ATSIGTGNGYT
-	TRBV6-5	TRBJ1-1	ASRDSATKTEAF
-	TRBV4-2	TRBJ1-1	ASSHRSVNTEAF
-	TRBV28	TRBJ2-7	ASSLSSWNREQY
-	TRBV5-1	TRBJ1-6	ASSFQGSVYNSPLH
-	TRBV19	TRBJ2-6	ASSSQLAVSGANVLT
once	TRBV6-5	TRBJ2-1	ASRKRVEDEQF
-	TRBV29-1	TRBJ2-7	SVGSDYEQY
-	TRBV30	TRBJ2-5	AWAGTSKETQY
-	TRBV7-9	TRBJ2-7	ASSLGQSSYEQY
-	TRBV9	TRBJ1-1	ASSSPARDLNTEAF
medium-sized	TRBV27	TRBJ2-7	ASSLDPGQGGSEQY
-	TRBV11-2	TRBJ1-2	ASSLEGRKDYGYT
-	TRBV19	TRBJ1-5	ASSGEGGPQH
-	TRBV5-4	TRBJ1-4	ASSLVGTDEKLF
-	TRBV7-2	TRBJ2-3	ASSSAGDTQY
-	TRBV5-1	TRBJ2-7	ASSLGVSYEQY
-	TRBV11-2	TRBJ2-7	ASSLDRTGVSYEQY
-	TRBV7-6	TRBJ1-1	ASSTRTGPNTEAF
-	TRBV7-7	TRBJ2-1	ASSPGTSGEQF
once	TRBV23-1	TRBJ1-1	TSSQSRLGQEAF
few	TRBV2	TRBJ1-1	ASRAWGTEAF
-	TRBV10-1	TRBJ1-1	ASSEHGENTEAF
-	TRBV6-5	TRBJ2-1	ASRPGLAGGEQF